These 11 T cell receptor beta chains were sequenced from one sample in a study of CD8 T cells in Susac syndrome. Reverse transcription of roughly 0.5 to 1 ug RNA was performed with random hexamers. In TCRdb, the immunoSEQ multiplex PCR reads were re-called with MiXCR into one record per CDR3 protein. In the table there are about 180,000 distinct CDR3 sequences, 95% of which are singletons. Sequenced sample: CD8+ T cells from PBMCs. These receptors all stem from a human donor with multiple sclerosis.

CDR3 amino acids: CASSSTGGNTEAFF. CDR3 sequence (DNA): TGTGCCAGCAGTTCGACAGGGGGAAACACTGAAGCTTTCTTT. This chain joins TRBV27 and TRBJ1-1; 9 positions agree with TRBD1. The CDR3 runs to 14 residues. V lost 4 bases to trimming and J lost 2 bases; unmatched junction nucleotides: 2. Germline V gene sequence: CDR1 MNHEY, CDR2 SMNVEV (reference sequence).

The chain couples TRBV5-6 to TRBJ2-3; TRBD1 or TRBD2 may be the D gene (5 bases each). The V gene's germline CDR1 is SGHDT and CDR2 YYEEEE. This CDR3 contains 10 residues. V was shortened by 8 bases and J by 8 bases, with 9 bases between the two germline ends. The CDR3 nucleotides are TGTGCCAGTGGTGGGGGTACGCAGTATTTT. Protein: CASGGGTQYF.

Concerning this clonotype itself: One end of the junction does not line up with germline, which may come from a read error. The chain is built from TRBV30 and TRBJ2-2; 9 bases agree with TRBD2. This CDR3 is built from 16 residues. Germline V CDR1 and CDR2: GTSNPN, SVGIG (reference sequence). CDR3 coding DNA: TGTGCCCGGAGTATAATAGCGGGAGTTTTCCCCGGGGAGCTGTTTTTT. It specifies CARSIIAGVFPGELFF.

V usage is TRBV19 and J usage is TRBJ2-7; 8 bases are shared with TRBD1. The CDR3 runs 14 residues. Per germline, CDR1 LNHDA and CDR2 SQIVND (reference sequence). V lost 5 bases to trimming and J lost 4 bases; unmatched junction nucleotides: 7. In DNA, the CDR3 is TGTGCCAGTAGTTCGCGGACAGGGTGGTACGAGCAGTACTTC. Its protein is CASSSRTGWYEQYF.

This sequence joins TRBV7-9 and TRBJ2-5; 9 bases agree with TRBD2. Germline loops: CDR1 SEHNR, CDR2 FQNEAQ (reference sequence). The V segment lost 5 bases and the J segment 4 bases; nucleotides outside the gene matches: 17. The length of the CDR3 is 18 residues. The CDR3 spells CASSDQGQNLLAGETQYF. The CDR3 bases are TGTGCCAGCAGCGACCAGGGACAGAACTTACTAGCGGGAGAGACCCAGTACTTC.

The chain is built from TRBV7-3 and TRBJ2-1; D is uncertain. The CDR3 loop spans 13 amino acids. Germline V lookup: CDR1 SGHTA, CDR2 FQGTGA. V was pared by 4 bases and J by 7 bases, with 11 bases between. The CDR3 nucleotides read TGTGCCAGCAGCTCATCTCATGGGAATGAGCAGTTCTTC. It encodes CASSSSHGNEQFF.

The chain links TRBV9 to TRBJ2-2; D uncertain. Looked up from germline, CDR1 is SGDLS and CDR2 is YYNGEE. CDR3 length: 15 residues. Trimming removed 3 bases at V and 0 bases at J, with 9 bases between. The CDR3 loop reads CASSDGSTNTGELFF. The CDR3 DNA reads TGTGCCAGCAGCGATGGGTCCACGAACACCGGGGAGCTGTTTTTT.

CDR3 amino acids: CASSVGRGTDIQYF. CDR3 in DNA: TGTGCCAGCAGCGTAGGTAGGGGCACGGACATTCAGTACTTC. This chain joins TRBV9 and TRBJ2-4; a weak D match, TRBD1 (5 bases). Germline V gene sequence: CDR1 SGDLS, CDR2 YYNGEE. There are 14 residues in the CDR3. V was pared by 0 bases and J by 8 bases, with 12 bases between.

DNA of the CDR3: TGCGCCAGCAGCTCGCAACGTGACAGCAACACTGAAGCTTTCTTT. It yields the protein CASSSQRDSNTEAFF. The chain employs TRBV5-1 and TRBJ1-1; the D gene is possibly TRBD1 (5 bases). Trimming stripped 3 bases from V and 2 bases from J, with 14 bases between. This CDR3 is 15 amino acids long. CDR1 is SGHRS and CDR2 is YFSETQ in the germline V gene.

The chain links TRBV10-3 to TRBJ2-3; possibly TRBD1 or TRBD2 for D (5 bases each). The CDR3 is 14 amino acids. The germline gives CDR1 ENHRY, CDR2 SYGVKD. Trimming removed 10 bases from V and 2 bases from J, with 16 bases in between. The CDR3 here is CATHTGAYTDTQYF. The CDR3 DNA reads TGTGCCACACACACCGGGGCCTACACAGATACGCAGTATTTT.

This chain connects TRBV20-1 to TRBJ1-5; D gene ambiguous. The CDR3 length is 14 residues. The V end was cut by 6 bases, the J end by 3 bases, with 15 bases between. Germline CDR1 DFQATT, CDR2 SNEGSKA (reference sequence). The CDR3 reads CSAQELISNQPQHF. The DNA of the CDR3 is TGCAGTGCCCAAGAGCTGATCTCCAATCAGCCCCAGCATTTT.